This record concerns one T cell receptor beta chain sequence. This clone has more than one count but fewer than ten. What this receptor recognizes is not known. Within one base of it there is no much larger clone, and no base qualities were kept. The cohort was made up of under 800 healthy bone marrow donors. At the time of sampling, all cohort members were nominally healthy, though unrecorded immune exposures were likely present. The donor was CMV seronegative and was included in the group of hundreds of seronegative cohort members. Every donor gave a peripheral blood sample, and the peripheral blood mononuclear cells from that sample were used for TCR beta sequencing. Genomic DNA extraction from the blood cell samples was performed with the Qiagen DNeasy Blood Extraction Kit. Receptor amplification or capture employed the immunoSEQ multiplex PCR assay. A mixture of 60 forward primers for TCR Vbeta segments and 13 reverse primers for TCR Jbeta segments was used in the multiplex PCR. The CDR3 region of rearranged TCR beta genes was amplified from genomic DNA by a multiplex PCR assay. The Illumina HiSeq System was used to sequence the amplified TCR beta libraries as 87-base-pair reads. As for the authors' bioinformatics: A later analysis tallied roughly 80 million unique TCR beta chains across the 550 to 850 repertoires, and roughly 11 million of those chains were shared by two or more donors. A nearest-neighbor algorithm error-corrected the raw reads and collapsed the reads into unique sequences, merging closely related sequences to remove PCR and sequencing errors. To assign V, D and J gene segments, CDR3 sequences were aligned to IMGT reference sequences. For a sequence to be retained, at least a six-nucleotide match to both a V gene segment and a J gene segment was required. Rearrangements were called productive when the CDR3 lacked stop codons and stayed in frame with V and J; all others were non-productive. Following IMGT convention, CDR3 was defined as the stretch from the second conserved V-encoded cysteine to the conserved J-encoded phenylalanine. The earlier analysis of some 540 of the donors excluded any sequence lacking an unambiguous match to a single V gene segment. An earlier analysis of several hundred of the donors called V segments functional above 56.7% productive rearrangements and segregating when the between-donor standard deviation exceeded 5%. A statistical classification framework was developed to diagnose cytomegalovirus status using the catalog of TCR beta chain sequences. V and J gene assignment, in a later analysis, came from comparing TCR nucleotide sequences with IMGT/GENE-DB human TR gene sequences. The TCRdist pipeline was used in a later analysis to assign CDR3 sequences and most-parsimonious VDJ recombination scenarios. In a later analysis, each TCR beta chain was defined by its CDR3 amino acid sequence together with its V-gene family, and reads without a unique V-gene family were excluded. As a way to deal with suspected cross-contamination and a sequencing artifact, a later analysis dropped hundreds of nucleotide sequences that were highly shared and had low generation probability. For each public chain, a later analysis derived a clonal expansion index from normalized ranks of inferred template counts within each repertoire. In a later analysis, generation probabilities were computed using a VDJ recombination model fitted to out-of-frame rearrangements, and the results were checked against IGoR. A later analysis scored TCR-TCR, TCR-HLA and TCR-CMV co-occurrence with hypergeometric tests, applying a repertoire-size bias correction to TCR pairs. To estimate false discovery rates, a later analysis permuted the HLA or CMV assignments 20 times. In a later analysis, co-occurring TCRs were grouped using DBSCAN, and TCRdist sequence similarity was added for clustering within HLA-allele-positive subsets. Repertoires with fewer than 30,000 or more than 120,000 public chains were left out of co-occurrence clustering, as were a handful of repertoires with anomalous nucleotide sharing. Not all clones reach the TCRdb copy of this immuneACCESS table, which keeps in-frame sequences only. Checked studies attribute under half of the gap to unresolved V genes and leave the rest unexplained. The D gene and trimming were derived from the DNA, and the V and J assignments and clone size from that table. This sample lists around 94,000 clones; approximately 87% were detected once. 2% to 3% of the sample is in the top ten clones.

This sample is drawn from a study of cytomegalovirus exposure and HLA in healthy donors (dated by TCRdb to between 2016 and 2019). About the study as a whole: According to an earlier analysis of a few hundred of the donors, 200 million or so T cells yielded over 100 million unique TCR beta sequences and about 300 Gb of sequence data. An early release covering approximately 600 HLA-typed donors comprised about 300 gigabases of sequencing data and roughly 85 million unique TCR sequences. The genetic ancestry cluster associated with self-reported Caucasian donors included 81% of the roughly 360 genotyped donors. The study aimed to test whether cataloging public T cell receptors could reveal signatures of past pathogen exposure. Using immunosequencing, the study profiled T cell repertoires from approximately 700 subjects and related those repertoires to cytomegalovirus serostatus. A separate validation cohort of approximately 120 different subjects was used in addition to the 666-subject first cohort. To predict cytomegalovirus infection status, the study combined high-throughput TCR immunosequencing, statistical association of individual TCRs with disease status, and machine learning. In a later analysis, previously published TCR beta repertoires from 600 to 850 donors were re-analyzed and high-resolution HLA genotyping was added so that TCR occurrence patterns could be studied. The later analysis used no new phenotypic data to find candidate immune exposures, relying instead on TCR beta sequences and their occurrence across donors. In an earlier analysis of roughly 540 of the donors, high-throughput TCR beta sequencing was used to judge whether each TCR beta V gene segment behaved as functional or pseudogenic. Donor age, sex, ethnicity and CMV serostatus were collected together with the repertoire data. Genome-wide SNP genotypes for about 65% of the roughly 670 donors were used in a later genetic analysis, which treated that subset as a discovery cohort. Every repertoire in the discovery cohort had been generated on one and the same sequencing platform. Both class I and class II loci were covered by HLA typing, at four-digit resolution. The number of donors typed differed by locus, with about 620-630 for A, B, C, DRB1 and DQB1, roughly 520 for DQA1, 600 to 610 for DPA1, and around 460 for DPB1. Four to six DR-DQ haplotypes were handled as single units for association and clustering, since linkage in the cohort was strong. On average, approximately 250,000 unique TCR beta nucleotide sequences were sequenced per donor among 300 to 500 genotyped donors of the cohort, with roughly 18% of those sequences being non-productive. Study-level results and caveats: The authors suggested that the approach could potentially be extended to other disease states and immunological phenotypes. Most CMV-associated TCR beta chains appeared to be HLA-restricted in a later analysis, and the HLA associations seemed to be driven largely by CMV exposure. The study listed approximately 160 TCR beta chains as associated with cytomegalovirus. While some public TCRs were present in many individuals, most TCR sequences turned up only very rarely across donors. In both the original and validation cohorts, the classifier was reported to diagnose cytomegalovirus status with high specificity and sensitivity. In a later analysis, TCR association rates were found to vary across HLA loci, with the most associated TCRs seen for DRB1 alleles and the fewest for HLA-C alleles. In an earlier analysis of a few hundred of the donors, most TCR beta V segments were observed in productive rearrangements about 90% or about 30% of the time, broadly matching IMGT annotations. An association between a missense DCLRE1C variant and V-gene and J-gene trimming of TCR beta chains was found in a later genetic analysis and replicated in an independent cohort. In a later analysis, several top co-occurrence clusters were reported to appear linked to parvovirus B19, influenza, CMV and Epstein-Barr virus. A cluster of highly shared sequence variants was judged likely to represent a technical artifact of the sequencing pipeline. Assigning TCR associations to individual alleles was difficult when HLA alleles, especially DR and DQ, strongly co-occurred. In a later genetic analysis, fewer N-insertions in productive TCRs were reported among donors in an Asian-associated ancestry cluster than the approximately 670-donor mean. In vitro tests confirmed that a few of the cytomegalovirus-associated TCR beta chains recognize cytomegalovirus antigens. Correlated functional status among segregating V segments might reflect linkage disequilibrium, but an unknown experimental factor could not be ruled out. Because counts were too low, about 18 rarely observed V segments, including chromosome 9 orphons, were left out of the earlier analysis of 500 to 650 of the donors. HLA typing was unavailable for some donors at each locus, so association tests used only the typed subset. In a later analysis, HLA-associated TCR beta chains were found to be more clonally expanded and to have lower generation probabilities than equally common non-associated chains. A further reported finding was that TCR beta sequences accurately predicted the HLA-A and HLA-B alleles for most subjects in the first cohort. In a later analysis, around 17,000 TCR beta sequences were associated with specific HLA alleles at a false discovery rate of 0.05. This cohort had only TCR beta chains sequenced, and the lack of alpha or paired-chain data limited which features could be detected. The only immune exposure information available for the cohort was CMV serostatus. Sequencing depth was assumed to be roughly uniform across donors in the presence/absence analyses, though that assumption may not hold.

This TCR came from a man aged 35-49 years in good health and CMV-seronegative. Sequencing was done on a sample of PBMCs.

The sequenced DNA: TGTGCCAGTAGTACCAGGACAGGGGGCCCTAATGAAAAACTGTTTTTT. It translates to CASSTRTGGPNEKLFF. The rearrangement joined TRBV19 to TRBJ1-4; 11 nucleotides in the junction match TRBD1. The germline V and J ends show losses of 4 bases and 3 bases respectively, and no gene match explains 4 bases of the junction. CDR1 and CDR2 are drawn from the germline V gene (reference sequence): LNHDA, SQIVND. The CDR3 holds 16 amino acids from the cysteine to the phenylalanine. Only the CDR3 part of the read is kept: 48 bases, read in frame from the first base.